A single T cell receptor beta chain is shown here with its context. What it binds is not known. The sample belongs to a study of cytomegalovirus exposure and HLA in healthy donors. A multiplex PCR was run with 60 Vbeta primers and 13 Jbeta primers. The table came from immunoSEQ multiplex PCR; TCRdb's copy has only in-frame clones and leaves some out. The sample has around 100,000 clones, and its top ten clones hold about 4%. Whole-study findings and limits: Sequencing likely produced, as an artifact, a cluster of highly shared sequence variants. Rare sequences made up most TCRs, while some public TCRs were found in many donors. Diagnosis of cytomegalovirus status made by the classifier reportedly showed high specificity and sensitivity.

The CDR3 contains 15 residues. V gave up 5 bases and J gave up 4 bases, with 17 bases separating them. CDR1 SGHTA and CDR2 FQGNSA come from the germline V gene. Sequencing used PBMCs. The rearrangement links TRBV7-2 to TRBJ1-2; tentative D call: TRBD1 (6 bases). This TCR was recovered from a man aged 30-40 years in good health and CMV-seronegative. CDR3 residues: CASSPGGTSFYGYTF. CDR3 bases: TGTGCCAGCAGCCCCGGGGGGACATCCTTCTATGGCTACACCTTC.